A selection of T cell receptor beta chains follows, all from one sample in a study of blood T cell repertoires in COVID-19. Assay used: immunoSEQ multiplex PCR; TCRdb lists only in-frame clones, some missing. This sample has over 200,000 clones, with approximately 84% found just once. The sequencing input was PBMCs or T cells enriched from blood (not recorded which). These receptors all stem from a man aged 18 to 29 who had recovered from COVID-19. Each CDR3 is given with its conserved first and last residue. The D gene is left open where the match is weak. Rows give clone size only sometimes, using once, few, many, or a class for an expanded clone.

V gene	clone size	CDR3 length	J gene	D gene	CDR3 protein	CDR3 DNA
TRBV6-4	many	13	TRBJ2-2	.	CASSDSSTGELFF	TGTGCCAGCAGTGACTCTAGCACCGGGGAGCTGTTTTTT
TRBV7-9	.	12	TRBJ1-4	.	CASGGADEKLFF	TGTGCCAGCGGGGGGGCAGATGAAAAACTGTTTTTT
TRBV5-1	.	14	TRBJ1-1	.	CASSRRETNTEAFF	TGCGCCAGCAGCCGGAGAGAGACGAACACTGAAGCTTTCTTT
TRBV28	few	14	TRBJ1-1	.	CASSYTRVNTEAFF	TGTGCCAGCAGTTACACCAGGGTGAACACTGAAGCTTTCTTT
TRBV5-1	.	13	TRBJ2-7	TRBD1	CASSSGTGYEQYF	TGCGCCAGCAGCTCCGGGACAGGGTACGAGCAGTACTTC
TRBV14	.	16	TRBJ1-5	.	CASSQDGQSPYQPQHF	TGTGCCAGCAGCCAAGATGGGCAGTCCCCCTATCAGCCCCAGCATTTT
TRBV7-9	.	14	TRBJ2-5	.	CASSVGSGGETQYF	TGTGCCAGCAGCGTTGGGTCAGGGGGGGAGACCCAGTACTTC
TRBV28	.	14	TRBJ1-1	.	CASSLRQGYTEAFF	TGTGCCAGCAGTTTACGCCAGGGGTACACTGAAGCTTTCTTT
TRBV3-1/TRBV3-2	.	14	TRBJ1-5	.	CASSQAGGNQPQHF	TGTGCCAGCAGCCAAGCGGGAGGCAATCAGCCCCAGCATTTT
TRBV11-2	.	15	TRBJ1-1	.	CASSFSRGMNTEAFF	TGTGCCAGCAGCTTCTCTAGGGGGATGAACACTGAAGCTTTCTTT
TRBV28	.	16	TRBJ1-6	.	CASSLMGSSYNSPLHF	TGTGCCAGCAGTTTGATGGGGAGCTCCTATAATTCACCCCTCCACTTT
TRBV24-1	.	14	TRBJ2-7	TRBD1	CATSDGTGASEQYF	TGTGCCACCAGTGACGGGACAGGTGCGAGCGAGCAGTACTTC
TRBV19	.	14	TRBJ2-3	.	CASSLGLHTDTQYF	TGTGCCAGTAGTCTCGGACTCCACACAGATACGCAGTATTTT
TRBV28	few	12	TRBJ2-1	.	CASGRRYNEQFF	TGTGCCAGCGGGAGGAGATACAATGAGCAGTTCTTC
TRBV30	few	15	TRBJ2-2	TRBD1	CAWRSGTEFAGELFF	TGTGCCTGGAGATCCGGGACAGAATTCGCCGGGGAGCTGTTTTTT
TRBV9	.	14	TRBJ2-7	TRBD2	CASSALGTTYEQYF	TGTGCCAGCAGCGCCCTCGGGACTACCTACGAGCAGTACTTC
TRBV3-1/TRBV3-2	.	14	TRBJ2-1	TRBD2	CARGGPFTYNEQFF	TGTGCCAGGGGAGGGCCTTTCACCTACAATGAGCAGTTCTTC
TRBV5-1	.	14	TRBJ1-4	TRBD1	CASSGTVTNEKLFF	TGCGCCAGCAGCGGGACAGTAACTAATGAAAAACTGTTTTTT
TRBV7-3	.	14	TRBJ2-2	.	CASSLGAATGELFF	TGTGCCAGCAGCTTAGGGGCGGCCACCGGGGAGCTGTTTTTT
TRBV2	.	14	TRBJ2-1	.	CASSPRGGDNEQFF	TGTGCCAGCAGTCCGAGGGGGGGTGACAATGAGCAGTTCTTC
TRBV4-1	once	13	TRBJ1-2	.	CASSQGGGTGYTF	TGCGCCAGCAGCCAAGGAGGCGGCACGGGCTACACCTTC
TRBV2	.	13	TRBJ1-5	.	CASSVDRSQPQHF	TGTGCCAGCAGCGTTGACAGGAGTCAGCCCCAGCATTTT
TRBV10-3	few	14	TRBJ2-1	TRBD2	CATRLAGGPNEQFF	TGTGCCACCAGGCTAGCGGGAGGGCCCAATGAGCAGTTCTTC
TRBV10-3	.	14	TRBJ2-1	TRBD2	CAISGLAGSHEQFF	TGTGCCATCAGTGGACTAGCGGGAAGCCATGAGCAGTTCTTC
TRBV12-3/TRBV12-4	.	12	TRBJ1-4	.	CASRWASEKLFF	TGTGCCAGCAGATGGGCCTCAGAAAAACTGTTTTTT
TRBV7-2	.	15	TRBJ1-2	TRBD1	CASSLTGVVRYGYTF	TGTGCCAGCAGCTTAACAGGGGTTGTTCGCTATGGCTACACCTTC
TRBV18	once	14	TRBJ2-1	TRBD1	CASSPGPGQREQFF	TGTGCCAGCTCACCGGGACCGGGACAGAGGGAGCAGTTCTTC
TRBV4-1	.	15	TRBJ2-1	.	CASSQRTGGWGEQFF	TGCGCCAGCAGCCAGCGGACAGGAGGGTGGGGTGAGCAGTTCTTC
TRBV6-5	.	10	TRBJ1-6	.	CASGDGPLHF	TGTGCCAGCGGAGATGGACCCCTCCACTTT
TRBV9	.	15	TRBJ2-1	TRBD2	CASSGTGLAGVEQFF	TGTGCCAGCAGCGGAACGGGACTAGCGGGAGTTGAGCAGTTCTTC
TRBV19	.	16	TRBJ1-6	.	CASSRRQGGYNSPLHF	TGTGCCAGTAGTCGCCGGCAGGGTGGGTATAATTCACCCCTCCACTTT
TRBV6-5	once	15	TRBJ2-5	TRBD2	CASRSRLAGVETQYF	TGTGCCAGCAGGTCTCGACTAGCGGGAGTTGAGACCCAGTACTTC
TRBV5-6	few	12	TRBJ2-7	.	CASSPGFYEQYF	TGTGCCAGCAGCCCAGGGTTTTACGAGCAGTACTTC
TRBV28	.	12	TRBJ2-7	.	CASMETGHEQYF	TGTGCCAGCATGGAAACAGGGCACGAGCAGTACTTC
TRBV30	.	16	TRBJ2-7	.	CAWSVDPPVRRHEQYF	TGTGCCTGGAGTGTAGACCCCCCAGTCAGGCGCCACGAGCAGTACTTC
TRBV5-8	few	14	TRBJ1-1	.	CASSHTGRDTEAFF	TGTGCCAGCAGCCATACAGGGCGGGACACTGAAGCTTTCTTT
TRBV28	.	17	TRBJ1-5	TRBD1	CASSRGQGFLWNQPQHF	TGTGCCAGCAGCCGAGGACAGGGGTTTTTGTGGAATCAGCCCCAGCATTTT